This entry lists 9 T cell receptor beta chains sequenced from one sample in a study of blood T cell repertoires in COVID-19. Sequencing used immunoSEQ multiplex PCR; TCRdb keeps in-frame clones, though not all of them. The sample lists around 130,000 clones, over 80% occurring once. The sequenced sample was peripheral blood. Every receptor here comes from a man aged 25 to 40 with COVID-19, enrolled during active disease.

The chain couples TRBV7-3 to TRBJ2-3, with a weak D call TRBD1 (6 bases). CDR3 length: 12 residues. V dropped 3 bases and J dropped 5 bases, with 6 bases sitting between them. CDR1 and CDR2 from the germline V gene are SGHTA and FQGTGA. CDR3 region: CASSFRGDTQYF. The CDR3 DNA sequence: TGTGCCAGCAGCTTCAGGGGAGATACGCAGTATTTT.

The V call is TRBV7-9, the J call TRBJ1-5, with D possibly being TRBD1 (5 bases). The CDR3 spans 14 residues. The germline V gene has CDR1 SEHNR and CDR2 FQNEAQ (reference sequence). V was shortened by 1 base and J by 3 bases, with 7 bases between the two germline ends. CDR3 protein: CASSLDRPNQPQHF. The CDR3 DNA sequence: TGTGCCAGCAGCTTAGACAGGCCCAATCAGCCCCAGCATTTT. Looking up the rest from reference TRBV7-9 and TRBJ1-5 gives the full variable domain: DTGVSQNPRHKITKRGQNVTFRCDPISEHNRLYWYRQTLGQGPEFLTYFQNEAQLEKSRLLSDRFSAERPKGSFSTLEIQRTEQGDSAMYLCASSLDRPNQPQHFGDGTRLSIL.

The sample holds a few counts of this clone. CDR3 sequence reads: CASSTTGGNYGYTF. The CDR3 nucleotides read TGCGCCAGCAGCACTACAGGGGGCAACTATGGCTACACCTTC. The rearrangement joins TRBV5-1 to TRBJ1-2, with 9 bases matching TRBD1. This CDR3 has 14 residues. V was pared by 4 bases and J by 2 bases, with 3 bases of the junction left unmatched. The germline CDR1 and CDR2 sequences are SGHRS and YFSETQ.

The V call is TRBV7-3, the J call TRBJ2-2; 10 bases are shared with TRBD1. V shed 1 base and J 4 bases; nucleotides not matched to a gene: 15. Looked up from germline, CDR1 is SGHTA and CDR2 is FQGTGA. The CDR3 runs to 20 residues. CDR3 in DNA: TGTGCCAGCAGCTTAAACGGCGTCTGGGGACAGGGGATAACCACCGGGGAGCTGTTTTTT. It is translated as CASSLNGVWGQGITTGELFF.

The V gene is TRBV30, the J gene TRBJ2-1; the match to TRBD2 covers 7 bases. The CDR3 has 14 amino acids. With 1 base clipped from V and 7 bases from J, the junction kept 7 bases outside the gene matches. Germline loops: CDR1 GTSNPN, CDR2 SVGIG (reference sequence). CDR3 residues: CAWSGRTRSNEQFF. CDR3 bases: TGTGCCTGGAGTGGAAGGACTAGGTCTAATGAGCAGTTCTTC.

This clone was counted once. V and J are TRBV6-6 and TRBJ2-5; D call uncertain. With 5 bases removed from V and 6 bases from J, the gap between germline ends came to 13 bases. This CDR3 contains 13 residues. The germline V gene encodes CDR1 MNHNY and CDR2 SVGAGI (reference sequence). The CDR3 DNA reads TGTGCCAGCAGTCCCATGGGCCCCCAGACCCAGTACTTC. This sequence encodes CASSPMGPQTQYF.

The chain links TRBV29-1 to TRBJ2-1, with 13 bases identical to TRBD2. This CDR3 has 14 residues. Germline lookup yields CDR1 SQVTM and CDR2 ANQGSEA. The V segment lost 6 bases and the J segment 3 bases; nucleotides outside the gene matches: 2. The CDR3 loop reads CSVGTSGNYNEQFF. The CDR3 coding sequence is TGCAGCGTGGGGACTAGCGGGAACTACAATGAGCAGTTCTTC.

The chain links TRBV5-5 to TRBJ1-1; D perhaps matches TRBD1 (5 bases). The CDR3 runs 14 residues. Between the trimmed V and J ends, which lost 1 base and 1 base, there was a span of 8 bases. Per germline, CDR1 SGHKS and CDR2 YYEKEE (reference sequence). Here the CDR3 DNA reads TGTGCCAGCAGCTTGCAGGGTTGGAACACTGAAGCTTTCTTT. Amino acid sequence: CASSLQGWNTEAFF. The complete variable domain, with remaining parts taken from reference TRBV5-5 and TRBJ1-1, reads DAGVTQSPTHLIKTRGQQVTLRCSPISGHKSVSWYQQVLGQGPQFIFQYYEKEERGRGNFPDRFSARQFPNYSSELNVNALLLGDSALYLCASSLQGWNTEAFFGQGTRLTVV.

This chain connects TRBV4-2 to TRBJ1-3; D unresolved. The germline gives CDR1 LGHNA, CDR2 YNFKEQ. V was clipped by 1 base and J by 4 bases, with 8 bases between them. This CDR3 has 14 amino acids. The CDR3 sequence is CASSQGHYGNTIYF. CDR3 DNA: TGTGCCAGCAGCCAAGGTCACTACGGAAACACCATATATTTT.